This T cell receptor beta chain was captured by sequencing in a study of T cells in Graves' hyperthyroidism and ophthalmopathy. The overall study: Initial diagnosis, before any treatment, was when peripheral blood was collected. Notes on the study in general: Expanded thyroid clonotypes (above 0.001) were mostly also found in blood.

This clonotype was observed at least ten times. The antigen is unknown. V lost 4 bases, J lost 0 bases, and 6 bases lay in between. The CDR3 is 12 residues long. CDR1 and CDR2 from the germline V gene are SQVTM and ANQGSEA. What was amplified from RNA transcripts were TCR beta CDR3 regions. During a first-round RT-PCR of the TCR CDR3, the HTBI primer set was used. From the multiplex PCR reads, TCRdb called clonotypes with MiXCR, one entry per CDR3 protein. The sample yields about 600,000 distinct CDR3 sequences, roughly a sixth seen once. This sequence originates from a woman between 40 and 50 years old with Graves' ophthalmopathy. The sequencing sample was made of blood. The J gene is TRBJ1-1, the V gene TRBV29-1, with D uncertain. This CDR3 reads CSVVRMNTEAFF. The CDR3 DNA is TGCAGCGTTGTAAGAATGAACACTGAAGCTTTCTTT.